Each of the 14 T cell receptor beta chains below was sequenced from the same sample in a study of graft-versus-host responses after intestinal transplantation. Produced via immunoSEQ multiplex PCR; TCRdb's table is partial and in-frame only. The table includes about 89,000 clones, about 93% detected once. Their specific antigens are unknown. This material consisted of unstimulated CD8+ T cells sorted from spleen or lymph node cells, taken before intestinal transplant. These receptors all stem from a human donor who received an intestinal transplant.

J is TRBJ2-3 and V is TRBV27; maybe TRBD2 (6 bases). Germline V gives CDR1 MNHEY, CDR2 SMNVEV (reference sequence). Trimming took 7 bases from V and 1 from J, leaving 12 bases between them. This CDR3 has 14 amino acids. In DNA form, the CDR3 reads TGTGCCAGCATGGTGGGGGGAGGCACAGATACGCAGTATTTT. Its protein product is CASMVGGGTDTQYF.

CDR3 amino acids: CASSRLAGGQETQYF. The CDR3 DNA sequence: TGCGCCAGCAGCCGACTAGCGGGGGGACAAGAGACCCAGTACTTC. The rearrangement links TRBV10-2 to TRBJ2-5; 13 nucleotides match TRBD2. The germline V gene encodes CDR1 WSHSY and CDR2 SAAADI. The CDR3 is 15 residues long. Trimming removed 6 bases from V and 2 bases from J; junction bases left unmatched: 3.

CDR3 nucleotide sequence: TGTGCCTGGAGTGAGGGGACGGGAGGCACAGATACGCAGTATTTT. Translating gives CAWSEGTGGTDTQYF. V gene TRBV30 combines with J gene TRBJ2-3, with D perhaps matching TRBD2 (6 bases). The CDR3 has 15 amino acids. The germline CDR1 and CDR2 sequences are GTSNPN and SVGIG (reference sequence). V was pared by 1 base and J by 1 base, with 12 bases between.

The chain carries TRBV6-7 and TRBJ1-6; the D gene is possibly TRBD1 (5 bases). TRBV6-7 is annotated as an ORF whose role is uncertain. This CDR3 region has 16 residues. V lost 5 bases to trimming and J lost 11 bases, with 22 bases between them. The CDR3 region is CASSPLGSGFRAPLHF. CDR3 DNA: TGTGCCAGCAGTCCTTTGGGCTCAGGGTTTAGGGCACCCCTCCACTTT.

V and J are TRBV19 and TRBJ2-2, with TRBD2 identical over 14 bases. V was clipped by 5 bases and J by 4 bases; unmatched bases: 9. This CDR3 region has 18 residues. Germline-derived CDR1 and CDR2 are LNHDA and SQIVND (reference sequence). The CDR3 nucleotides are TGTGCCAGTAGTGGGGTGAGACTAGCGGGGGGGGGCACCGGGGAGCTGTTTTTT. This encodes CASSGVRLAGGGTGELFF.

The chain carries TRBV6-5 and TRBJ2-3; TRBD2 aligns across 8 bases. This CDR3 spans 15 amino acids. Germline loops: CDR1 MNHEY, CDR2 SVGAGI. V was clipped by 6 bases and J by 4 bases; unmatched bases: 9. The chain's CDR3 is CASRISGGGADTQYF. The CDR3 DNA sequence: TGTGCCAGCAGAATAAGCGGGGGAGGTGCAGATACGCAGTATTTT.

The J gene is TRBJ2-5, the V gene TRBV15, with TRBD2 matching over 10 bases. J lost 3 bases, V lost 3 bases, and 4 bases had no gene match. CDR3 size: 15 residues. Per germline, CDR1 LNHNV and CDR2 YYDKDF (reference sequence). CDR3 DNA: TGTGCCACCAGCAGTGTCCTAGCGGGGGAAGAGACCCAGTACTTC. Translated, it gives CATSSVLAGEETQYF.

The chain joins TRBV19 to TRBJ1-1; D gene uncertain. This CDR3 has 14 amino acids. The V end was cut by 10 bases, the J end by 0 bases, with 15 bases between. Germline V gives CDR1 LNHDA, CDR2 SQIVND (reference sequence). The CDR3 protein is CAISETIMNTEAFF. The CDR3 DNA sequence: TGTGCCATCTCGGAGACTATAATGAACACTGAAGCTTTCTTT.

The rearrangement uses TRBV19 and TRBJ1-3; TRBD1 matches 9 bases. V gave up 3 bases and J gave up 7 bases; unmatched junction bases: 4. Germline CDR1 reads LNHDA; CDR2 reads SQIVND (reference sequence). The CDR3 is 14 amino acids. Written as DNA, the CDR3 is TGTGCCAGTAGTATCACAGGGGGCGCGAACACCATATATTTT. This gives the protein CASSITGGANTIYF.

This clone qualifies as medium-sized. The J gene is TRBJ1-6, the V gene TRBV11-3; 9 bases agree with TRBD1. The V gene's germline CDR1 is SGHNT and CDR2 YENEEA. This CDR3 contains 15 residues. With V trimmed by 4 bases and J by 6 bases, 4 bases remained unmatched. Here the CDR3 DNA reads TGTGCCAGCAGCTCGGGACAGGGCCCTAATTCACCCCTCCACTTT. It codes for CASSSGQGPNSPLHF. Full variable domain (rest looked up from reference TRBV11-3 and TRBJ1-6): EAGVVQSPRYKIIEKKQPVAFWCNPISGHNTLYWYLQNLGQGPELLIRYENEEAVDDSQLPKDRFSAERLKGVDSTLKIQPAELGDSAVYLCASSSGQGPNSPLHFGNGTRLTVT.

The V and J genes are TRBV5-1 and TRBJ2-2; 12 nucleotides align to TRBD2. V dropped 5 bases and J dropped 5; count of bases not matched to a gene: 4. CDR1 and CDR2 from the germline V gene are SGHRS and YFSETQ. The CDR3 spans 15 residues. DNA of the CDR3: TGCGCCAGCAGTCCCGGACTAGCGGGAACCGGGGAGCTGTTTTTT. Residues: CASSPGLAGTGELFF.

This clone is a singleton in its sample. The CDR3 sequence is CAWSVLYGYTF. CDR3 nucleotide sequence: TGTGCCTGGAGTGTTCTCTATGGCTACACCTTC. The chain has TRBV30 and TRBJ1-2; D unresolved. V lost 0 bases, J lost 4 bases, and 3 bases lay in between. CDR3 length: 11 residues. The V gene's germline CDR1 is GTSNPN and CDR2 SVGIG (reference sequence).

This clone has a single count. The chain links TRBV4-3 to TRBJ2-7; tentative D call: TRBD1 (6 bases). Germline V gives CDR1 LGHNA, CDR2 YSLEER. The V end lost 1 base, the J end lost 0 bases, and 10 bases lay between the germline ends. The CDR3 loop spans 15 amino acids. CDR3 coding DNA: TGCGCCAGCAGCCAAGGACAGGAACTCTCCTACGAGCAGTACTTC. Protein: CASSQGQELSYEQYF.

The chain combines TRBV11-3 with TRBJ1-2, with 7 bases identical to TRBD1. V shed 4 bases and J 2 bases; nucleotides not matched to a gene: 1. The CDR3 covers 13 residues. Germline values: CDR1 SGHNT, CDR2 YENEEA. Here the CDR3 reads CASSSRGNYGYTF. The CDR3 nucleotides are TGTGCCAGCAGCTCCAGGGGGAACTATGGCTACACCTTC.